Given below is one T cell receptor beta chain in context. Its antigen is undetermined. CDR1 and CDR2 from the germline V gene are LNHDA and SQIVND (reference sequence). The CDR3 length is 15 residues. Trimming took 7 bases from V and 5 from J; bases not matched to a gene: 6. Profiled with immunoSEQ multiplex PCR; TCRdb holds only in-frame clones, not every one. The table lists about 58,000 clones, 83% of them singletons, with less than 4% in the top ten. These data belong to a study of OX40 agonist ivuxolimab in advanced cancers. Whole-study findings and limits: Low normalized T-cell clonal expansion was additionally recorded for some nonresponders.

The sequenced sample was CD4+ or CD8+ T cells sorted from blood, obtained in a trial of the OX40 agonist ivuxolimab. The chain couples TRBV19 to TRBJ2-2; the match to TRBD1 covers 11 bases. The sequence was collected from an adult with an advanced solid tumor such as melanoma, head and neck, liver or kidney cancer. The CDR3 here is CASMGGQGVTGELFF. The CDR3 coding sequence is TGTGCCAGTATGGGGGGACAGGGGGTAACCGGGGAGCTGTTTTTT.